These 29 T cell receptor beta chains were sequenced from one sample in a study of blood T cell repertoires in COVID-19. TCRdb keeps only in-frame clones here, not all; method: immunoSEQ multiplex PCR. Of about 220,000 clones listed, around 90% are singletons. Sequenced: PBMCs or T cells enriched from blood (not recorded which). The receptors shown here come from a woman aged 30 to 39 with acute COVID-19.

The chain links TRBV19 to TRBJ1-2; perhaps TRBD1 as D (5 bases). The V end was cut by 8 bases, the J end by 0 bases, with 13 bases between. CDR3 length equals 14 residues. The V gene's germline CDR1 is LNHDA and CDR2 SQIVND (reference sequence). The CDR3 sequence is CASRRQGANYGYTF. The CDR3 nucleotides read TGTGCCAGTCGGCGGCAGGGTGCTAACTATGGCTACACCTTC.

This chain joins TRBV5-1 and TRBJ1-1; 9 bases map to TRBD1. This CDR3 contains 14 residues. Trimming cost V 3 bases and J 4 bases; bases outside gene matches: 4. Germline CDR1 and CDR2: SGHRS and YFSETQ. CDR3 amino acids: CASSSQGAFTEAFF. CDR3 sequence (DNA): TGCGCCAGCAGCTCACAGGGGGCTTTCACTGAAGCTTTCTTT.

The genes are TRBV12-3 or TRBV12-4 and TRBJ1-2; D ambiguous. There are 12 residues in the CDR3. V was shortened by 5 bases and J by 4 bases, with 8 bases between the two germline ends. The CDR3 here is CASSTRSYGYTF. In DNA form, the CDR3 reads TGTGCCAGCAGTACCCGGTCCTATGGCTACACCTTC.

J is TRBJ1-3 and V is TRBV6-1, with TRBD1 matching over 7 bases. The CDR3 totals 14 residues. Looked up from germline, CDR1 is MNHNS and CDR2 is SASEGT. J lost 5 bases, V lost 2 bases, and 3 bases had no gene match. CDR3 DNA: TGTGCCAGCAGTGAAATGACAGGGAGAAACACCATATATTTT. Amino acid sequence: CASSEMTGRNTIYF.

The V and J genes are TRBV6-5 and TRBJ2-5; possibly TRBD1 for D (5 bases). This CDR3 region has 11 residues. The germline gives CDR1 MNHEY, CDR2 SVGAGI. The germline V and J ends were trimmed by 4 bases and 7 bases, with 7 bases remaining between them. Here the CDR3 DNA reads TGTGCCAGCAGTTCGCAGGGGACCCAGTACTTC. This translates into CASSSQGTQYF.

The chain combines TRBV6-1 with TRBJ2-5; 9 nucleotides agree with TRBD1. The CDR3 spans 16 residues. Germline values: CDR1 MNHNS, CDR2 SASEGT. V shed 4 bases, J shed 5 bases, and the junction held 11 bases outside the gene matches. As DNA, the CDR3 is TGTGCCAGCAGTGTGTTAATGGGGGGGACAGGGGAGACCCAGTACTTC. Protein sequence: CASSVLMGGTGETQYF.

The rearrangement links TRBV27 to TRBJ2-5, with a tentative D call TRBD2 (5 bases). The ends were cut back, 1 base at V and 4 bases at J, with 10 bases in the middle. The CDR3 extends over 14 amino acids. Germline loops: CDR1 MNHEY, CDR2 SMNVEV (reference sequence). The CDR3 sequence is CASSLYRGVETQYF. CDR3 bases: TGTGCCAGCAGTTTATACCGGGGAGTAGAGACCCAGTACTTC.

This chain uses TRBV7-9 with TRBJ1-6; D uncertain. V lost 2 bases, J lost 9 bases, and 11 bases lay in between. CDR1 and CDR2 (germline): SEHNR, FQNEAQ (reference sequence). This CDR3 is built from 14 residues. CDR3 nucleotides: TGTGCCAGCAGCTTATCGAACGGAGCTTCACCCCTCCACTTT. Translation: CASSLSNGASPLHF.

V usage is TRBV11-2 and J usage is TRBJ1-6; D is ambiguous. This CDR3 is built from 16 residues. CDR1 SGHAT and CDR2 FQNNGV come from the germline V gene. V was shortened by 1 base and J by 9 bases, with 16 bases between the two germline ends. CDR3 protein: CASSLAGTLRSSPLHF. The CDR3, as DNA: TGTGCCAGCAGCTTAGCGGGAACCCTGAGGAGTTCACCCCTCCACTTT.

This clone was counted only a few times. J is TRBJ1-1 and V is TRBV6-6; possibly TRBD1 for D (5 bases). The CDR3 totals 13 residues. Trimming cost V 7 bases and J 0 bases, with 9 bases left between them. CDR1 is MNHNY, CDR2 SVGAGI, per germline (reference sequence). CDR3 protein: CASKDTLNTEAFF. The CDR3 region has the DNA TGTGCCAGCAAGGACACTTTGAACACTGAAGCTTTCTTT.

V gene TRBV4-1 combines with J gene TRBJ1-2, with TRBD1 identical over 11 bases. Unmatched junction bases numbered 8, after V lost 1 base and J lost 4 bases. Germline values: CDR1 MGHRA, CDR2 YSYEKL. This CDR3 region has 17 residues. As DNA, the CDR3 is TGCGCCAGCAGCCAAGTGCTCGGGACAGGGGGGCGCTATGGCTACACCTTC. Translated, it gives CASSQVLGTGGRYGYTF.

The chain uses TRBV10-3 and TRBJ1-2, with D possibly being TRBD1 (5 bases). Germline V gene lookup returns CDR1 ENHRY and CDR2 SYGVKD. The CDR3 length is 12 residues. The V end was cut by 4 bases, the J end by 3 bases, with 6 bases between. CDR3 in DNA: TGTGCCATCAGTGTAGGGGACTATGGCTACACCTTC. As protein: CAISVGDYGYTF.

This chain links TRBV27 with TRBJ1-2; TRBD1 matches at 10 bases. CDR3 length equals 14 residues. Looked up from germline, CDR1 is MNHEY and CDR2 is SMNVEV (reference sequence). Trimming removed 6 bases from V and 8 bases from J; junction bases left unmatched: 9. CDR3: CASRNGQGVGGYTF. The CDR3 bases are TGTGCCAGCAGGAACGGACAGGGGGTCGGGGGCTACACCTTC.

The chain links TRBV5-6 to TRBJ2-2; 7 nucleotides align to TRBD1. The V segment lost 3 bases and the J segment 2 bases; nucleotides outside the gene matches: 16. The length of the CDR3 is 19 residues. From germline, CDR1 is SGHDT and CDR2 YYEEEE. The CDR3 nucleotides are TGTGCCAGCAGCTACGAGAAAGGGCTGGGGACAGCTAACACCGGGGAGCTGTTTTTT. Protein product: CASSYEKGLGTANTGELFF.

The chain joins TRBV19 to TRBJ1-5; no reliable D call. Germline V lookup: CDR1 LNHDA, CDR2 SQIVND (reference sequence). This CDR3 has 15 amino acids. Trimming shortened V by 1 base and J by 0 bases, and 7 bases separated the two germline ends. The CDR3 coding sequence is TGTGCCAGTAGTATAGGAGGAAATAGCAATCAGCCCCAGCATTTT. Encoded protein: CASSIGGNSNQPQHF.

The chain is built from TRBV4-1 and TRBJ2-3; D not resolved. V was clipped by 4 bases and J by 6 bases, with 8 bases between them. Looked up from germline, CDR1 is MGHRA and CDR2 is YSYEKL. This CDR3 contains 12 residues. CDR3 sequence (DNA): TGCGCCAGCAGCCGTCTAACCGATACGCAGTATTTT. As protein: CASSRLTDTQYF.

This clone has just a few counts. V is TRBV4-3 and J is TRBJ1-3, with D perhaps matching TRBD1 (5 bases). CDR1 and CDR2 from the germline V gene are LGHNA and YSLEER. V was clipped by 0 bases and J by 8 bases, with 14 bases between them. The CDR3 consists of 15 residues. CDR3 DNA: TGCGCCAGCAGCCAAGATATCACCAGGGCGGACACCATATATTTT. This encodes CASSQDITRADTIYF.

V is TRBV6-5 and J is TRBJ2-7, with 7 bases aligning to TRBD2. There are 15 residues in the CDR3. V shed 2 bases and J 4 bases; nucleotides not matched to a gene: 8. Germline loops: CDR1 MNHEY, CDR2 SVGAGI. The CDR3 loop is CASSYVPSGPYEQYF. The DNA for the CDR3 is TGTGCCAGCAGTTACGTTCCTAGCGGCCCTTACGAGCAGTACTTC.

The rearrangement links TRBV5-8 to TRBJ2-5, with 7 bases lining up with TRBD2. The germline V gene encodes CDR1 SGHTS and CDR2 YDEGEE. V lost 4 bases to trimming and J lost 1 base; unmatched junction nucleotides: 7. CDR3 size: 15 residues. The CDR3 nucleotides are TGTGCCAGCAGCCCTCTAGGGAGGGGCCAAGAGACCCAGTACTTC. As protein: CASSPLGRGQETQYF.

V gene TRBV29-1 combines with J gene TRBJ1-5, with 10 bases fitting TRBD1. Unmatched junction bases numbered 8, after V lost 3 bases and J lost 15 bases. The CDR3 is 12 residues long. CDR1 is SQVTM and CDR2 is ANQGSEA in the germline V gene. The CDR3 coding sequence is TGCAGCGTTGAGACAGGGGGCGGATATCGGCATTTT. Its protein product is CSVETGGGYRHF.

V is TRBV9 and J is TRBJ2-1; TRBD2 might be the D (5 bases). Deletions cut 0 bases from V and 9 bases from J, with 16 bases between. This CDR3 contains 15 residues. Germline V lookup: CDR1 SGDLS, CDR2 YYNGEE. The CDR3 DNA reads as TGTGCCAGCAGCGTAGCCCCGACCGGGATGGGTGAGCAGTTCTTC. Translation: CASSVAPTGMGEQFF.

This clone was recorded a few times. The genes are TRBV2 and TRBJ1-6, with TRBD1 as a possible D gene (6 bases). Germline V gene sequence: CDR1 SNHLY, CDR2 FYNNEI. The CDR3 has 13 amino acids. The V end was cut by 4 bases, the J end by 14 bases, with 15 bases between. CDR3 DNA sequence: TGTGCCAGCAGTGGAGGACAGCGGACGACCCTCCACTTT. It encodes CASSGGQRTTLHF.

The V gene is TRBV18, the J gene TRBJ1-6; D perhaps matches TRBD1 (5 bases). The CDR3 extends over 17 amino acids. CDR1 is KGHSH, CDR2 LQKENI, per germline. Trimming took 3 bases from V and 7 from J, leaving 19 bases between them. The CDR3 DNA is TGTGCCAGCTCACCCCAATTCTCAGTGGGGCTAAATTCACCCCTCCACTTT. Its translation is CASSPQFSVGLNSPLHF. The variable domain in full, with the rest retrieved from reference TRBV18 and TRBJ1-6, is NAGVMQNPRHLVRRRGQEARLRCSPMKGHSHVYWYRQLPEEGLKFMVYLQKENIIDESGMPKERFSAEFPKEGPSILRIQQVVRGDSAAYFCASSPQFSVGLNSPLHFGNGTRLTVT.

This clone was seen only a few times. This chain links TRBV7-2 with TRBJ1-1; TRBD1 is a possible D gene (5 bases). Per the germline V gene, CDR1 is SGHTA and CDR2 is FQGNSA. The CDR3 has 13 amino acids. Trimming left V 3 bases short and J 2 bases short, with 7 bases between. CDR3 nucleotide sequence: TGTGCCAGCAGCTTCACAGGTAACACTGAAGCTTTCTTT. It encodes CASSFTGNTEAFF.

The gene calls are TRBV7-9 and TRBJ2-7; 9 nucleotides agree with TRBD1. This CDR3 has 17 residues. Germline CDR1 and CDR2: SEHNR and FQNEAQ (reference sequence). V lost 5 bases, J lost 2 bases, and 13 bases stayed unmatched. This CDR3 is CASSQTTGTGSPYEQYF. The CDR3 DNA is TGTGCCAGCAGCCAAACCACCGGGACAGGGTCCCCCTACGAGCAGTACTTC.

Turning to this clone: The CDR3 end shows no conserved phenylalanine or tryptophan, and so a read error is likely. No DNA is shown, since the ends of the CDR3 on it are uncertain; the CDR3 is the one TCRdb lists. V and J are TRBV7-9 and TRBJ1-1; the tabulated D call, TRBD1, remains unverified against the DNA. The germline gives CDR1 SEHNR, CDR2 FQNEAQ (reference sequence). The CDR3 spans 11 amino acids, including both terminal residues. CDR3 in amino acids: CASSLGMGHEV.

This chain uses TRBV12-3 or TRBV12-4 with TRBJ1-2, with 8 bases fitting TRBD1. The CDR3 spans 13 residues. J was trimmed by 2 bases and V by 4 bases; bases with no gene match: 0. The CDR3 DNA sequence: TGTGCCAGCAGTTGGACAGGGAACTATGGCTACACCTTC. Translated, it gives CASSWTGNYGYTF.

V usage is TRBV30 and J usage is TRBJ2-1; D ambiguous. Trimming shortened V by 2 bases and J by 6 bases, and 5 bases separated the two germline ends. The CDR3 length is 11 residues. CDR1 and CDR2 (germline): GTSNPN, SVGIG (reference sequence). CDR3 amino acids: CAWSFSNEQFF. CDR3 coding DNA: TGTGCCTGGAGTTTTAGCAATGAGCAGTTCTTC.

The V and J genes are TRBV4-3 and TRBJ1-4; 10 nucleotides align to TRBD1. CDR3 size: 16 residues. Germline trimming cut 2 bases from V and 6 bases from J; bases unmatched to any gene: 6. Germline V gives CDR1 LGHNA, CDR2 YSLEER. The CDR3 region is CASSQKRTGGYEKLFF. The CDR3 DNA reads as TGCGCCAGCAGCCAAAAAAGGACAGGGGGTTATGAAAAACTGTTTTTT.